The next 14 T cell receptor beta chains were all read from a single sample in a study of blood T cells in healthy people across ages. A second PCR, run for about 7 to 11 cycles, used a sample-barcoded 5' primer plus a J-beta primer mix. TCRdb called the 5' RACE reads again in MiXCR, with one record for every CDR3 protein. The sample consists of fewer than 2,000,000 distinct CDR3 sequences, roughly 43% of them appearing once. The sample consisted of blood. The receptor source for this set is a human donor in good health.

CDR3 sequence (DNA): TGTGCCATCAGTTCCCGAGGTCAGCCCCAGCATTTT. This gives the protein CAISSRGQPQHF. The J gene is TRBJ1-5, the V gene TRBV10-3; no definite D call. Per the germline V gene, CDR1 is ENHRY and CDR2 is SYGVKD. The CDR3 consists of 12 residues. Trimming shortened V by 5 bases and J by 6 bases, and 8 bases separated the two germline ends.

The rearrangement links TRBV11-3 to TRBJ2-2, with TRBD2 as a possible D gene (5 bases). Germline V CDR1 and CDR2: SGHNT, YENEEA. Trimming left V 0 bases short and J 8 bases short, with 10 bases between. The CDR3 contains 14 residues. The CDR3 bases are TGTGCCAGCAGCTTAGATGGGAGAGAGGGGGAGCTGTTTTTT. Translated: CASSLDGREGELFF. The full variable domain, with the rest looked up from reference TRBV11-3 and TRBJ2-2, is EAGVVQSPRYKIIEKKQPVAFWCNPISGHNTLYWYLQNLGQGPELLIRYENEEAVDDSQLPKDRFSAERLKGVDSTLKIQPAELGDSAVYLCASSLDGREGELFFGEGSRLTVL.

This clonotype has more than one count but fewer than ten. The chain couples TRBV7-2 to TRBJ2-5, with 14 bases lining up with TRBD2. V lost 5 bases to trimming and J lost 13 bases; unmatched junction nucleotides: 21. The CDR3 extends over 18 amino acids. Germline CDR1 and CDR2: SGHTA and FQGNSA. The CDR3 protein is CASSLIRPGGLAGVLPYF. The DNA of the CDR3 is TGTGCCAGCAGCCTCATAAGACCGGGGGGACTAGCGGGGGTCCTTCCGTACTTC. Combining the CDR3 with reference TRBV7-2 and TRBJ2-5 gives the whole variable domain GAGVSQSPSNKVTEKGKDVELRCDPISGHTALYWYRQSLGQGLEFLIYFQGNSAPDKSGLPSDRFSAERTGGSVSTLTIQRTQQEDSAVYLCASSLIRPGGLAGVLPYFGPGTRLLVL.

The V call is TRBV6-5, the J call TRBJ2-3; 9 nucleotides match TRBD2. The junction had 8 bases not matched to a gene; V was cut back by 6 bases and J by 1 base. This CDR3 has 16 amino acids. Looked up from germline, CDR1 is MNHEY and CDR2 is SVGAGI. This chain's CDR3 is CASRPTRGGGTDTQYF. CDR3 DNA sequence: TGTGCCAGCAGACCCACGCGGGGGGGCGGCACAGATACGCAGTATTTT.

V and J are TRBV13 and TRBJ2-3; D might be TRBD2 (6 bases). The CDR3 consists of 17 residues. The germline gives CDR1 PRHDT, CDR2 FYEKMQ (reference sequence). V lost 5 bases to trimming and J lost 1 base, with 19 bases between them. This CDR3 is CASSTQAGTWGTDTQYF. CDR3 sequence (DNA): TGTGCCAGCAGCACCCAAGCCGGGACTTGGGGCACAGATACGCAGTATTTT.

This clonotype was counted between two and nine times. The V call is TRBV20-1, the J call TRBJ2-1, with 9 bases identical to TRBD2. The CDR3 loop spans 13 amino acids. Germline CDR1 and CDR2: DFQATT and SNEGSKA (reference sequence). The J segment lost 7 bases and the V segment lost 6 bases, leaving 7 bases of the junction unmatched. CDR3 sequence: CSAQNGLANEQFF. The CDR3 DNA follows: TGCAGTGCGCAGAACGGACTAGCGAATGAGCAGTTCTTC.

This chain uses TRBV12-5 with TRBJ2-5, with 8 nucleotides matching TRBD1. This CDR3 has 16 amino acids. Germline V gives CDR1 LGHNT, CDR2 FRNRAP. The junction had 13 bases not matched to a gene; V was cut back by 5 bases and J by 5 bases. As DNA, the CDR3 is TGTGCTAGTGGTCCCTCGCAAGGGACAGGCCTTGAGACCCAGTACTTC. Its protein is CASGPSQGTGLETQYF. The variable domain in full, completed from reference TRBV12-5 and TRBJ2-5, reads DARVTQTPRHKVTEMGQEVTMRCQPILGHNTVFWYRQTMMQGLELLAYFRNRAPLDDSGMPKDRFSAEMPDATLATLKIQPSEPRDSAVYFCASGPSQGTGLETQYFGPGTRLLVL.

Worth noting for this clonotype: One end of the junction is discordant with germline, which a read error may explain. J is TRBJ2-3 and V is TRBV5-6; D gene unclear. The CDR3 has 12 residues. CDR1 and CDR2 from the germline V gene are SGHDT and YYEEEE. The CDR3 DNA follows: TGTGCCAGCAGCTTGTCCACAGATCCGCAGTATTTT. Protein product: CASSLSTDPQYF. The variable domain in full, with the rest retrieved from reference TRBV5-6 and TRBJ2-3, is DAGVTQSPTHLIKTRGQQVTLRCSPKSGHDTVSWYQQALGQGPQFIFQYYEEEERQRGNFPDRFSGHQFPNYSSELNVNALLLGDSALYLCASSLSTDPQYFGPGTRLTVL.

Points on this clonotype: An end of the junction does not agree with germline; a read error may underlie this. The rearrangement links TRBV20-1 to TRBJ1-1, with TRBD1 identical over 7 bases. Looked up from germline, CDR1 is DFQATT and CDR2 is SNEGSKA (reference sequence). The CDR3 covers 16 residues. The CDR3 DNA reads TGCAGTACTAGAGACTTAACCTTTAGAGGGGGCTTTGAAGCTTTCTTT. Translating gives CSTRDLTFRGGFEAFF.

This clonotype was seen repeatedly, ten times or more. The chain uses TRBV29-1 and TRBJ2-3; a possible D gene is TRBD2 (5 bases). From germline, CDR1 is SQVTM and CDR2 ANQGSEA. Trimming removed 4 bases from V and 9 bases from J, with 8 bases in between. There are 10 residues in the CDR3. CDR3 amino acids: CSVGEQTQYF. The CDR3, as DNA: TGCAGCGTTGGGGAGCAGACGCAGTATTTT.

This clonotype has just a few counts. V is TRBV6-2 or TRBV6-3 and J is TRBJ1-6, with TRBD1 identical over 7 bases. The trim removed 6 bases at V and 4 bases at J, leaving 3 bases unmatched. The CDR3 has 14 amino acids. Germline V lookup: CDR1 MNHEY, CDR2 SVGEGT. CDR3 residues: CASSRDRYNSPLHF. The CDR3 DNA follows: TGTGCCAGCAGCCGGGACAGATATAATTCACCCCTCCACTTT.

In this sample, this clonotype turned up a few times. The chain joins TRBV12-3 or TRBV12-4 to TRBJ1-6; 8 nucleotides align to TRBD1. The J segment lost 8 bases and the V segment lost 7 bases, leaving 16 bases of the junction unmatched. The CDR3 consists of 17 residues. Here the CDR3 reads CASIPEGDRGVYSPLHF. The DNA of the CDR3 is TGTGCCAGCATCCCGGAGGGAGACAGGGGTGTATATTCACCCCTCCACTTT.

The chain recombines TRBV5-1 with TRBJ2-4; TRBD2 agrees at 8 bases. The trim removed 4 bases at V and 8 bases at J, leaving 8 bases unmatched. The CDR3 is 14 amino acids. The germline CDR1 and CDR2 sequences are SGHRS and YFSETQ. The CDR3 coding sequence is TGCGCCAGCAGCCCGGGGACTAGTCTGGACATTCAGTACTTC. It is translated as CASSPGTSLDIQYF.

This clonotype was counted ten times or more. V usage is TRBV7-9 and J usage is TRBJ1-5, with TRBD1 as a possible D gene (6 bases). Trimming cost V 2 bases and J 5 bases, with 13 bases left between them. This CDR3 is 15 amino acids long. Germline V gene data show CDR1 as SEHNR and CDR2 as FQNEAQ (reference sequence). Here the CDR3 reads CASSLRGGADQPQHF. The CDR3 region has the DNA TGTGCCAGCAGCTTAAGGGGGGGGGCGGATCAGCCCCAGCATTTT.